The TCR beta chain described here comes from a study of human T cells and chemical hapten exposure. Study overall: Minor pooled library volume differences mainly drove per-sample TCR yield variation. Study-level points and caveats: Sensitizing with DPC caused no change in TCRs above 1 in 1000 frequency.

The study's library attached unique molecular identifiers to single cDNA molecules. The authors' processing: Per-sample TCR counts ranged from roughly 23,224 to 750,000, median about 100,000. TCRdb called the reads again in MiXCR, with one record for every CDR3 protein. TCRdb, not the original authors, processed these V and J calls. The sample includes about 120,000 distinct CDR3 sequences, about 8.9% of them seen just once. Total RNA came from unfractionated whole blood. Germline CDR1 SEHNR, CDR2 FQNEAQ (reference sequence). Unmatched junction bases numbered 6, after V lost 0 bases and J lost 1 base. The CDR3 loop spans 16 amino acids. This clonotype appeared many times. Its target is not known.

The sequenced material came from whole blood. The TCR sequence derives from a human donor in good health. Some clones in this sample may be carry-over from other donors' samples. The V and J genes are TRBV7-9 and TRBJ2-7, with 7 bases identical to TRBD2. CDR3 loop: CASSLASAGVSYEQYF. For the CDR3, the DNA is TGTGCCAGCAGCTTAGCATCGGCGGGGGTGTCCTACGAGCAGTACTTC.